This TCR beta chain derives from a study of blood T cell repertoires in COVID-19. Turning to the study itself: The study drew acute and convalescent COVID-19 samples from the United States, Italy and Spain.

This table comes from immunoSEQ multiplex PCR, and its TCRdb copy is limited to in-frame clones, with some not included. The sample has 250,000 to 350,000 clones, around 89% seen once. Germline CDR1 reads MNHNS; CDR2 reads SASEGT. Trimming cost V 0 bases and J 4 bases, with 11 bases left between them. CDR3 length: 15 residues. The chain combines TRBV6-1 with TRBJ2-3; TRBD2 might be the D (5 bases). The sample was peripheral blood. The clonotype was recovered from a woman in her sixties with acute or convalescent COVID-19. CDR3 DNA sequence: TGTGCCAGCAGTGAAGCCCGGCCGCGGGCAGATACGCAGTATTTT. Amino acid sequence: CASSEARPRADTQYF.